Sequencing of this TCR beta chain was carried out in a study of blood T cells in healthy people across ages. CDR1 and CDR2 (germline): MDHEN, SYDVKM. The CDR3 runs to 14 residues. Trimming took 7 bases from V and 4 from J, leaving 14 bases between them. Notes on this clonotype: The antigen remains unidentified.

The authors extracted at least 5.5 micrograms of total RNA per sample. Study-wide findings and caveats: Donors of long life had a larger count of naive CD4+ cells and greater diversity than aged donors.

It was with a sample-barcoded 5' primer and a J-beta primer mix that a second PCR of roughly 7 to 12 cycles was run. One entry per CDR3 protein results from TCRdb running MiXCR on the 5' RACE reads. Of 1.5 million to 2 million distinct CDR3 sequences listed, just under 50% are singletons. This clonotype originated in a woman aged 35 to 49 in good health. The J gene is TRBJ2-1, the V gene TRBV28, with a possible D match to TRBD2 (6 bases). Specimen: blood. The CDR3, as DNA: TGTGCCAGCATAGGGGTAGCGGAATACAATGAGCAGTTCTTC. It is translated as CASIGVAEYNEQFF.